This T cell receptor beta chain was obtained from a study of Ad26.COV2.S vaccination and SARS-CoV-2 variants. The germline V gene encodes CDR1 LGHNA and CDR2 YNFKEQ. Trimming cost V 5 bases and J 0 bases, with 11 bases left between them. The CDR3 covers 16 residues. TCRdb's table, derived via immunoSEQ multiplex PCR, lists solely in-frame clones and lacks some. Counted here are about 350,000 clones, 65% to 90% occurring once; the ten biggest clones make up over 8.5%. Treatment here: approximately 18 received Ad26.COV2.S at low or high dose, single or two shots; roughly five received placebo; per-sample allocation not given. The samples date from day 63 after the first vaccine or placebo injection.

This sequence was found in a person between 18 and 60 years old who received the Ad26.COV2.S COVID-19 vaccine or a placebo. The sequencing used peripheral blood, collected in a trial of Ad26.COV2.S vaccine versus placebo. The V gene is TRBV4-2, the J gene TRBJ2-6, with D uncertain. CDR3 nucleotide sequence: TGTGCCAGCAGCGCTAATGCTCTCTCTGGGGCCAACGTCCTGACTTTC. Protein product: CASSANALSGANVLTF.